The 5 T cell receptor beta chains listed next were all sequenced from one sample in a study of shared clonotypes between healthy human individuals. Assay: immunoSEQ multiplex PCR; the TCRdb copy retains only in-frame clones and omits some. Of roughly 2 million clones listed, about 95% are singletons. Naive-designated CD8 cells lacked CD45RO, were positively enriched for CCR7, and omitted terminally differentiated effector memory CD45RA+ cells. Material: naive CD8+ T cells sorted from blood. The origin of the receptors is a man aged 18 to 29 in good health.

This rearrangement joins TRBV9 to TRBJ1-2; D call uncertain. The ends were cut back, 3 bases at V and 5 bases at J, with 8 bases in the middle. The CDR3 is 12 residues long. Germline CDR1 SGDLS, CDR2 YYNGEE. CDR3 sequence reads: CASSDTEYGYTF. CDR3 DNA sequence: TGTGCCAGCAGCGACACAGAGTATGGCTACACCTTC.

V and J are TRBV7-6 and TRBJ2-3; 9 bases agree with TRBD2. The length of the CDR3 is 16 residues. V lost 3 bases to trimming and J lost 5 bases; unmatched junction nucleotides: 9. Germline V CDR1 and CDR2: SGHVS, FNYEAQ. DNA of the CDR3: TGTGCCAGCAGCTTTTCTAGCGGGGCTCCCCTAGATACGCAGTATTTT. Protein sequence: CASSFSSGAPLDTQYF.

This chain joins TRBV7-9 and TRBJ2-5; 10 bases match TRBD2. The CDR3 length is 19 residues. The V segment lost 0 bases and the J segment 4 bases; nucleotides outside the gene matches: 14. Germline V gene lookup returns CDR1 SEHNR and CDR2 FQNEAQ (reference sequence). CDR3: CASSLAVASGGLARETQYF. CDR3 coding DNA: TGTGCCAGCAGCTTAGCGGTGGCTAGCGGGGGCCTTGCGAGAGAGACCCAGTACTTC.

This sequence joins TRBV19 and TRBJ2-7; 8 nucleotides align to TRBD1. The CDR3 extends over 13 amino acids. Per germline, CDR1 LNHDA and CDR2 SQIVND (reference sequence). V lost 5 bases to trimming and J lost 3 bases; unmatched junction nucleotides: 3. This chain's CDR3 is CASSPGGVYEQYF. The CDR3 region has the DNA TGTGCCAGTAGTCCAGGGGGCGTCTACGAGCAGTACTTC.

Written as DNA, the CDR3 is TGTGCCAGTCAACTAGCGACCCGCTCCTACGAGCAGTACTTC. This translates into CASQLATRSYEQYF. The chain uses TRBV6-1 and TRBJ2-5; 7 bases align to TRBD2. The better agreement between TRBJ2-7 and the DNA end casts doubt on the J call. Germline values: CDR1 MNHNS, CDR2 SASEGT. This CDR3 is 14 amino acids long.